This T cell receptor beta chain was identified during a study of T cells in Graves' hyperthyroidism and ophthalmopathy. TCR beta CDR3 regions were amplified from RNA transcripts. HTBI primers were used for first-round RT-PCR of the TCR CDR3. TCRdb used MiXCR to reprocess the multiplex PCR reads, holding one entry per CDR3 protein. This sample has approximately 560,000 distinct CDR3 sequences, with approximately 14% found just once. The TCR sequence derives from a woman between 25 and 40 years old with Graves' hyperthyroidism. The sequenced sample consisted of blood.

The CDR3 DNA reads as TGTGCCAGCAGCTACAGTCCCGGGCTAGCGGGTCGCACAGATACGCAGTATTTT. Its protein product is CASSYSPGLAGRTDTQYF. The chain employs TRBV7-2 and TRBJ2-3; TRBD2 aligns across 8 bases. V shed 4 bases and J 1 base; nucleotides not matched to a gene: 13. The CDR3 consists of 18 residues. Germline V gene data show CDR1 as SGHTA and CDR2 as FQGNSA.